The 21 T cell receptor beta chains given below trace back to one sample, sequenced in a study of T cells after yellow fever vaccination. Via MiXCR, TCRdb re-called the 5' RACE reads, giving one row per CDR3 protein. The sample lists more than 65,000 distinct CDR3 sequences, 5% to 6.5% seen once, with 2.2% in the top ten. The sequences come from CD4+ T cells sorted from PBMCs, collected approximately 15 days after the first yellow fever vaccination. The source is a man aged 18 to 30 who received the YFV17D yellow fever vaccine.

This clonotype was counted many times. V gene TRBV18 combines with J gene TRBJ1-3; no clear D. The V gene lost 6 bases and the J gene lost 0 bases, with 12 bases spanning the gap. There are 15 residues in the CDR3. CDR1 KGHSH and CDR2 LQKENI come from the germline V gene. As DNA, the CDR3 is TGTGCCAGCTCTCCTACACGGAACTCTGGAAACACCATATATTTT. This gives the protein CASSPTRNSGNTIYF.

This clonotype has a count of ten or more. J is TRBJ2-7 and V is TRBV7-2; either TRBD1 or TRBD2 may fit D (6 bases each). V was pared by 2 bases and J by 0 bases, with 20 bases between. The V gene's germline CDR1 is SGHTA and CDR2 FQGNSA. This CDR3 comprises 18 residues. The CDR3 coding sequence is TGTGCCAGCAGCTTAAAATCGTTCGGGGGCCGGGGCTCCTACGAGCAGTACGTC. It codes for CASSLKSFGGRGSYEQYV.

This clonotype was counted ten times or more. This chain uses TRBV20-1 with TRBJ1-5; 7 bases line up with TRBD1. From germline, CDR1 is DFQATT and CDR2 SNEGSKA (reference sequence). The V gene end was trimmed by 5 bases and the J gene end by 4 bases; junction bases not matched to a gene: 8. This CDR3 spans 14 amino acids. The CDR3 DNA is TGCAGTGCTTCCGACAGGGACAAAAATCAGCCCCAGCATTTT. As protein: CSASDRDKNQPQHF.

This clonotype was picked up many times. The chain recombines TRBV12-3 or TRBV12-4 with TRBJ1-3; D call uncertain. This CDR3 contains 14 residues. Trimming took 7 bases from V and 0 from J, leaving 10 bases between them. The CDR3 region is CASIRRFSGNTIYF. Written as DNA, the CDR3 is TGTGCCAGCATCAGGCGATTCTCTGGAAACACCATATATTTT.

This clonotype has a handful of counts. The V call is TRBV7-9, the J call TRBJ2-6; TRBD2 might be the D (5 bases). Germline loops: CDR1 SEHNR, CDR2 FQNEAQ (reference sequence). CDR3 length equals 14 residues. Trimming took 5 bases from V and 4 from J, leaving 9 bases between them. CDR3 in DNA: TGTGCCAGCAGCAGGACGGGGGGGGCCAACGTCCTGACTTTC. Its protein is CASSRTGGANVLTF.

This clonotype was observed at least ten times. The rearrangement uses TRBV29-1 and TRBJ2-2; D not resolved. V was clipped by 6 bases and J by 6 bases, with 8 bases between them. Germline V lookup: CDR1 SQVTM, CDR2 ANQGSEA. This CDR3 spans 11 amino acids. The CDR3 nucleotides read TGCAGCGTCCTCATCCCCGGGGAGCTGTTTTTT. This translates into CSVLIPGELFF.

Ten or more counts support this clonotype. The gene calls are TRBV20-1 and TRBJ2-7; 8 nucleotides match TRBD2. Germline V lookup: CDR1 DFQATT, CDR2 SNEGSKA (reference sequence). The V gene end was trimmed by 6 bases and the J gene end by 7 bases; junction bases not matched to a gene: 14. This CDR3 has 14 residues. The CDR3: CSAPRGTSASEQYV. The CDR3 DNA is TGCAGTGCCCCCCGAGGGACTAGTGCGAGTGAGCAGTACGTC.

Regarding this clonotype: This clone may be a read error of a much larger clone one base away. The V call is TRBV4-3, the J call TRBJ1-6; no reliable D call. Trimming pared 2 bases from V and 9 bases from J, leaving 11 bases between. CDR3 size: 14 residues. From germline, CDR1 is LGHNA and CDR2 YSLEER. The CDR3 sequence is CASSQWSGTSPLHF. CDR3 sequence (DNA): TGCGCCAGCAGCCAATGGTCGGGAACTTCACCCCTCCACTTT.

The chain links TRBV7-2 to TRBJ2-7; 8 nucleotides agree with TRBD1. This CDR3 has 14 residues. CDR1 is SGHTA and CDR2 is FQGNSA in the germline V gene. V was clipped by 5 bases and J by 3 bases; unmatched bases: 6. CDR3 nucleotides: TGTGCCAGCAGCCGGGGACAGGCTTACTACGAGCAGTACTTC. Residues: CASSRGQAYYEQYF.

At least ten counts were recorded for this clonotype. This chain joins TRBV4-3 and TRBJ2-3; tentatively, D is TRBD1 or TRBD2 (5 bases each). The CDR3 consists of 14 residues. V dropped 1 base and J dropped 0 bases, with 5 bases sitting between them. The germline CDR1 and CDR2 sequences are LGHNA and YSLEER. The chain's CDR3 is CASSQGGSTDTQYF. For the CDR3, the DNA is TGCGCCAGCAGCCAAGGGGGGAGCACAGATACGCAGTATTTT.

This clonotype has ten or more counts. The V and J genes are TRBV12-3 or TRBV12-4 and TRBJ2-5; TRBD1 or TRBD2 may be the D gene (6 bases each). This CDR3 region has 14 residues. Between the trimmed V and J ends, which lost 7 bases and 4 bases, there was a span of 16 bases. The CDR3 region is CASTQTEGGETQYF. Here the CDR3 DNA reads TGTGCCAGCACCCAGACTGAGGGGGGAGAGACCCAGTACTTC.

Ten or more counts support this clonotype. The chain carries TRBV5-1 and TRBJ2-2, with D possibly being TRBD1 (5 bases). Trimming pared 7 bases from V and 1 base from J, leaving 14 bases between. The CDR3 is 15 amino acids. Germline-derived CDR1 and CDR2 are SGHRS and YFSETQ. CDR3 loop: CASRMDTGNTGELFF. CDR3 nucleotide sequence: TGCGCCAGCCGAATGGACACGGGGAACACCGGGGAGCTGTTTTTT.

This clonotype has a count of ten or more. The CDR3 reads CASSSVALDTQYF. In nucleotides, the CDR3 is TGCGCCAGCAGCTCGGTGGCCTTGGATACGCAGTATTTT. This chain links TRBV5-1 with TRBJ2-3; D ambiguous. This CDR3 comprises 13 residues. V was clipped by 3 bases and J by 6 bases, with 11 bases between them. The V gene's germline CDR1 is SGHRS and CDR2 YFSETQ.

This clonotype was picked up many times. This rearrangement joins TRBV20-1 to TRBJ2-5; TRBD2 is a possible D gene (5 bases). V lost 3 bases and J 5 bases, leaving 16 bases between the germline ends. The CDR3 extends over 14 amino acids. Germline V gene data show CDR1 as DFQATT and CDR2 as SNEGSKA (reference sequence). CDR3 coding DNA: TGCAGTGCTAGGCCTAGCCCCCTCGGGGAGACCCAGTACTTC. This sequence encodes CSARPSPLGETQYF.

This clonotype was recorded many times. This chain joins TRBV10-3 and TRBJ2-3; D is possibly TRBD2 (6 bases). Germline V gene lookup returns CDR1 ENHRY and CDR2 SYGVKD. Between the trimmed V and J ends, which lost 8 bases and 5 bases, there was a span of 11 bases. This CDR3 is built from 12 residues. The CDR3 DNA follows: TGTGCCATCGGCGGGGAGATAGATACGCAGTATTTT. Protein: CAIGGEIDTQYF.

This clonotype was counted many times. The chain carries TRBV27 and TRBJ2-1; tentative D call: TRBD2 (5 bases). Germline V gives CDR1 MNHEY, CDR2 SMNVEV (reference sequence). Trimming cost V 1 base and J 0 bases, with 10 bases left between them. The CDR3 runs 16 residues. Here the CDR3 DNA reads TGTGCCAGCAGTTTATGGGTAGCGAGCTCCTACAATGAGCAGTTCTTC. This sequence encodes CASSLWVASSYNEQFF.

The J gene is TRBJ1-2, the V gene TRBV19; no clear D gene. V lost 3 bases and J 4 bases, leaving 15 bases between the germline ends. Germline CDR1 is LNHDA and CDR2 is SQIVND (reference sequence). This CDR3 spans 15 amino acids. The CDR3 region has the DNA TGTGCCAGTAGTATGTCTGGGTCCGGAAGCTATGGCTACACCTTC. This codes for CASSMSGSGSYGYTF. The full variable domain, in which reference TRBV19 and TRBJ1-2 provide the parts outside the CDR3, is DGGITQSPKYLFRKEGQNVTLSCEQNLNHDAMYWYRQDPGQGLRLIYYSQIVNDFQKGDIAEGYSVSREKKESFPLTVTSAQKNPTAFYLCASSMSGSGSYGYTFGSGTRLTVV.

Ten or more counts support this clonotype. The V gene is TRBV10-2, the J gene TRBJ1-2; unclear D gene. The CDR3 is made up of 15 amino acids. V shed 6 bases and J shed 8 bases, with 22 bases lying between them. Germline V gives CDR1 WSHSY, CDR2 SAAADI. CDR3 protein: CASSYTKRGFSGYTF. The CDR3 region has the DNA TGCGCCAGCAGCTATACAAAACGAGGGTTTTCCGGCTACACCTTC.

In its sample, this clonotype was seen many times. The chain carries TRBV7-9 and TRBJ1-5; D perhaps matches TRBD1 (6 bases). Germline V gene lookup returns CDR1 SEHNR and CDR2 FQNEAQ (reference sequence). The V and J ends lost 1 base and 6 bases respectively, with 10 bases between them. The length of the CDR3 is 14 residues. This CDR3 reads CASSLEGGIQPQHF. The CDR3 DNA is TGTGCCAGCAGCTTAGAGGGGGGGATTCAGCCCCAGCATTTT.

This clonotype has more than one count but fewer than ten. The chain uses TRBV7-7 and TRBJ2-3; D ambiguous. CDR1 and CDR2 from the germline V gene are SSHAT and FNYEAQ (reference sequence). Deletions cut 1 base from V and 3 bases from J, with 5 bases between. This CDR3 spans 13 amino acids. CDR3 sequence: CASSLVTTDTQYF. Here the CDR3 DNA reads TGTGCCAGCAGCTTAGTCACTACAGATACGCAGTATTTT.

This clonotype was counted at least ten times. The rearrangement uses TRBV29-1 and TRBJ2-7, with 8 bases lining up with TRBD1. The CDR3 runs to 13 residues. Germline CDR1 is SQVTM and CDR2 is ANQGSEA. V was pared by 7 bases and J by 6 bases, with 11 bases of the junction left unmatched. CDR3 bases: TGCAGCGCCTCCGGGACAGGCCTGGGCGAGCAGTACTTC. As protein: CSASGTGLGEQYF.